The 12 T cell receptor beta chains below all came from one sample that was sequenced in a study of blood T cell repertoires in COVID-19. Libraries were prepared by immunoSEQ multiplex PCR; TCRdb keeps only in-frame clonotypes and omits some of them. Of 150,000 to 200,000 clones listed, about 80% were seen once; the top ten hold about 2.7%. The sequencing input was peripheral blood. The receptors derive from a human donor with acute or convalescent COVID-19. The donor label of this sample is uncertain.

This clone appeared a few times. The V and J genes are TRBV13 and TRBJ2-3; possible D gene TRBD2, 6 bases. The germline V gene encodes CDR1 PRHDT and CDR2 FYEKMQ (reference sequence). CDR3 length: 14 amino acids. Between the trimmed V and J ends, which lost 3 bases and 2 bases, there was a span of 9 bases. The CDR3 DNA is TGTGCCAGCAGCTTCAGACTAGACACAGATACGCAGTATTTT. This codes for CASSFRLDTDTQYF.

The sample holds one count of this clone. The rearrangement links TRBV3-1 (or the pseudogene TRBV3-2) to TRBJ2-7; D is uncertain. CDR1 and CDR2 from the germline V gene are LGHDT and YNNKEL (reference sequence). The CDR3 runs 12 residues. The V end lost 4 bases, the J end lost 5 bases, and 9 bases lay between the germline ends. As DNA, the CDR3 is TGTGCCAGCAGCCCTCGCCGGGACGAGCAGTACTTC. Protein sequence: CASSPRRDEQYF.

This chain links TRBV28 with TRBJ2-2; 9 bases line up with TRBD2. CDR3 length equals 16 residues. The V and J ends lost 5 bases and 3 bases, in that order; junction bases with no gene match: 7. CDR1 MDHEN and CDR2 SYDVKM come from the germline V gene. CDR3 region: CASSLLAGEDTGELFF. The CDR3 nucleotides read TGTGCCAGCAGTCTATTAGCGGGAGAGGACACCGGGGAGCTGTTTTTT.

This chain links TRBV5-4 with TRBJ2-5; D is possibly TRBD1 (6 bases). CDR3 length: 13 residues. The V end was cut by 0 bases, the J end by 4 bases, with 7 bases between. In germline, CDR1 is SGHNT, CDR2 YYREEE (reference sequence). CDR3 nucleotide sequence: TGTGCCAGCAGCTTGGTAGGGGGAGAGACCCAGTACTTC. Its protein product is CASSLVGGETQYF.

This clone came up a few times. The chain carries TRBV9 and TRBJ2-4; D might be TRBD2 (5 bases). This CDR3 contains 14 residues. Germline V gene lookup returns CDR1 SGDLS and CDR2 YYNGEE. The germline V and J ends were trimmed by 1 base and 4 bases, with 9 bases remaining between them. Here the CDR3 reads CASSVQADKNIQYF. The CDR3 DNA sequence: TGTGCCAGCAGCGTACAAGCGGATAAAAACATTCAGTACTTC.

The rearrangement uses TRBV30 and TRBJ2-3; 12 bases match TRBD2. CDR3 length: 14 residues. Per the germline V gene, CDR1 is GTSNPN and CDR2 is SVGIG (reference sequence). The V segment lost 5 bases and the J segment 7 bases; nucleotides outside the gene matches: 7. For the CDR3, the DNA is TGTGCCTGGGGAATTCTAGCGGGGGGGTATACGCAGTATTTT. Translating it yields CAWGILAGGYTQYF. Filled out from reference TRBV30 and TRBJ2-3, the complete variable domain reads SQTIHQWPATLVQPVGSPLSLECTVEGTSNPNLYWYRQAAGRGLQLLFYSVGIGQISSEVPQNLSASRPQDRQFILSSKKLLLSDSGFYLCAWGILAGGYTQYFGPGTRLTVL.

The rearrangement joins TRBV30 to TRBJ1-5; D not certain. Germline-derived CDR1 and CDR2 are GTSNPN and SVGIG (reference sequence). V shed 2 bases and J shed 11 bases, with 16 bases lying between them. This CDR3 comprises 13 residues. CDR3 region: CAWSSPAGRSQHF. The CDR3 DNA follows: TGTGCCTGGAGTTCTCCAGCAGGCCGGTCCCAGCATTTT.

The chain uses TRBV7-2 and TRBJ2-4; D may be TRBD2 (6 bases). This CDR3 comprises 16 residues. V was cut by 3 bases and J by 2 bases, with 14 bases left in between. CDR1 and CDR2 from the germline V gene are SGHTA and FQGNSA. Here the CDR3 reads CASSFFQEGPKNIQYF. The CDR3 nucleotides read TGTGCCAGCAGCTTTTTTCAGGAGGGTCCCAAAAACATTCAGTACTTC.

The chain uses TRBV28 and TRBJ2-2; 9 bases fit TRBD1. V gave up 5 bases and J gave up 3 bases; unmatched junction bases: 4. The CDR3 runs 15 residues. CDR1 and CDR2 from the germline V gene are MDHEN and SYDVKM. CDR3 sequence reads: CASSVRDRDTGELFF. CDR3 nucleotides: TGTGCCAGCAGTGTTCGGGACAGGGACACCGGGGAGCTGTTTTTT.

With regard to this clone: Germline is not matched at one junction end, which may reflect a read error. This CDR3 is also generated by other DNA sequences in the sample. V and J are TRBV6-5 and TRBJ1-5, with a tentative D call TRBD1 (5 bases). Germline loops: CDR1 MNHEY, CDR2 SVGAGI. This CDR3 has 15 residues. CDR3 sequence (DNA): TGTGCTAGCAGTTACGCGGGACGTAGCAATCAGCCCCAGCATTTT. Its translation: CASSYAGRSNQPQHF.

As DNA, the CDR3 is TGCAGCGGGACAGGGGCTCTGTCCTACGAGCAGTACTTC. Translating it yields CSGTGALSYEQYF. The chain recombines TRBV29-1 with TRBJ2-7, with TRBD1 matching over 9 bases. The V and J ends lost 7 bases and 1 base, in that order; junction bases with no gene match: 5. The CDR3 runs 13 residues. The V gene's germline CDR1 is SQVTM and CDR2 ANQGSEA.

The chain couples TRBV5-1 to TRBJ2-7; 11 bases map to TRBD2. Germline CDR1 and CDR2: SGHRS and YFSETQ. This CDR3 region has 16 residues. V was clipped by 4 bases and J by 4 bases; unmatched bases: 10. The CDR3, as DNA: TGCGCCAGCAGCAAGGGAGCACTAGCGGGAGCGTACGAGCAGTACTTC. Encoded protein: CASSKGALAGAYEQYF.